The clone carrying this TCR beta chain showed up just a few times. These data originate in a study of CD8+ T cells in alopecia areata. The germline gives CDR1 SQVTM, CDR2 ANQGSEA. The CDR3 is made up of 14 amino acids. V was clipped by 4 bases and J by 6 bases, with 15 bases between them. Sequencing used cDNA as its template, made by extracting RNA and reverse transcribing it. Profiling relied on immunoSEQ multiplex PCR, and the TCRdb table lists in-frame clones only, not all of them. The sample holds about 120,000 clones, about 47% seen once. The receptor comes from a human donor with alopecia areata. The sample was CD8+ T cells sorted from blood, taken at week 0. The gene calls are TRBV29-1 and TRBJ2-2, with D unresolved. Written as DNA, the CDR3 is TGCAGCGTTGTCACCAGGCAGGTGGCCGGGGAGCTGTTTTTT. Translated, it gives CSVVTRQVAGELFF.